The rows below give T cell receptor beta chains drawn from one sample of a study of cytomegalovirus exposure and HLA in healthy donors. Produced via immunoSEQ multiplex PCR; TCRdb's table is partial and in-frame only. Among approximately 260,000 clones listed, roughly four fifths were seen once. Material: PBMCs. The receptors come from a woman in her 40s in good health and CMV-seropositive. Each CDR3 is given with its conserved first and last residue. D genes are given only for firm matches. A row's size may be missing; if present it is once, few, many or a size class.

TRBJ2-5	TRBD1	TRBV27	-	CASGQGEGAQYF	TGTGCCAGTGGACAGGGGGAGGGGGCCCAGTACTTC
TRBJ2-6	TRBD1	TRBV10-1	-	CASSHPGQGYSGANVLTF	TGCGCCAGCAGTCATCCGGGACAGGGGTACTCTGGGGCCAACGTCCTGACTTTC
TRBJ2-1	TRBD2	TRBV5-1	-	CASSPRGLAGTSSYNEQFF	TGCGCCAGCAGCCCGAGGGGGCTAGCGGGAACGAGCTCCTACAATGAGCAGTTCTTC
TRBJ2-7	TRBD2	TRBV11-3	once	CASSLGAGGPVEQYF	TGTGCCAGCAGCTTAGGAGCGGGAGGGCCTGTCGAGCAGTACTTC
TRBJ2-3	TRBD2	TRBV30	-	CAWRAKSGRQFMSDTQYF	TGTGCCTGGAGAGCTAAAAGCGGGAGACAGTTCATGTCGGATACGCAGTATTTT
TRBJ2-1	-	TRBV7-9	-	CASSLEADHNEQFF	TGTGCCAGCAGCTTAGAAGCGGACCACAATGAGCAGTTCTTC
TRBJ2-7	TRBD2	TRBV7-9	-	CASSPGLAGYEQYF	TGTGCCAGCAGCCCGGGACTAGCGGGATACGAGCAGTACTTC
TRBJ1-3	TRBD1	TRBV2	-	CASSLNRGSGNTIYF	TGTGCCAGCAGTCTTAACAGGGGGTCCGGAAACACCATATATTTT
TRBJ1-1	-	TRBV4-3	-	CASSQVGGVAFF	TGCGCCAGCAGCCAAGTGGGTGGAGTCGCTTTCTTT
TRBJ2-1	TRBD2	TRBV19	-	CASSSWTSGSMGNEQFF	TGTGCCAGTAGTTCATGGACTAGCGGGAGTATGGGGAATGAGCAGTTCTTC
TRBJ1-5	TRBD1	TRBV2	-	CASSNSGQGRQPQHF	TGTGCCAGCAGTAACTCAGGACAGGGCCGACAGCCCCAGCATTTT
TRBJ1-4	-	TRBV11-3	once	CASSLLSEKLFF	TGTGCCAGCAGCTTACTTTCTGAAAAACTGTTTTTT
TRBJ2-6	-	TRBV25-1	-	CASTELGANVLTF	TGTGCCAGCACCGAGCTCGGGGCCAACGTCCTGACTTTC
TRBJ2-3	TRBD2	TRBV9	once	CASSVAAGDTDTQYF	TGTGCCAGCAGTGTAGCGGCGGGAGATACAGATACGCAGTATTTT
TRBJ1-4	TRBD1	TRBV4-1	few	CASSQGDSKGGKLFF	TGCGCCAGCAGCCAAGGGGACAGTAAGGGTGGAAAACTGTTTTTT
TRBJ2-2	-	TRBV7-7	-	CASSSGLQNTGELFF	TGTGCTAGCAGCTCAGGGTTACAGAACACCGGGGAGCTGTTTTTT
TRBJ1-4	-	TRBV28	-	CASSLDGLAVEKLFF	TGTGCCAGCAGTTTAGACGGACTCGCGGTGGAAAAACTGTTTTTT
TRBJ2-7	-	TRBV7-6	-	CASSGGGTYEQYF	TGTGCCAGCAGCGGAGGAGGGACCTACGAGCAGTACTTC
TRBJ1-3	TRBD1	TRBV5-8	-	CASSFQGGSGNTIYF	TGTGCCAGCAGCTTCCAGGGGGGCTCTGGAAACACCATATATTTT
TRBJ2-7	TRBD2	TRBV5-1	few	CASSLDSGYSLSYEQYF	TGCGCCAGCAGCTTAGATAGCGGGTATTCTCTTTCCTACGAGCAGTACTTC
TRBJ1-2	TRBD1	TRBV5-6	-	CASSLAVRGLFGYTF	TGTGCCAGCAGCTTGGCGGTCAGGGGGCTGTTTGGCTACACCTTC
TRBJ1-4	TRBD1	TRBV19	few	CASSPRQGVGEKLFF	TGTGCCAGTAGTCCTCGACAGGGTGTGGGTGAAAAACTGTTTTTT
TRBJ2-7	-	TRBV7-2	-	CASSLGAKEQYF	TGTGCCAGCAGCTTAGGGGCTAAAGAGCAGTACTTC
TRBJ2-5	-	TRBV20-1	-	CSAPSRAQYF	TGCAGTGCCCCTTCCAGGGCCCAGTACTTC
TRBJ2-7	-	TRBV5-6	-	CASSLLEDEQYF	TGTGCCAGCAGCTTATTGGAGGACGAGCAGTACTTC
TRBJ2-2	TRBD2	TRBV29-1	-	CSVVAGGNTGELFF	TGCAGCGTTGTAGCGGGGGGGAACACCGGGGAGCTGTTTTTT
TRBJ1-1	TRBD1	TRBV2	once	CASNGQGRNLNTEAFF	TGTGCCAGCAACGGACAGGGCCGAAACCTGAACACTGAAGCTTTCTTT
TRBJ1-1	-	TRBV12-5	-	CASGLVNSFMNTEAFF	TGTGCTAGTGGTTTGGTAAACAGCTTTATGAACACTGAAGCTTTCTTT
TRBJ2-7	-	TRBV25-1	once	CASSDANSYEQYF	TGTGCCAGCAGTGATGCGAACTCCTACGAGCAGTACTTC
TRBJ1-1	-	TRBV7-2	-	CASSSLQREVAEAFF	TGTGCCAGCAGCTCTTTACAGAGGGAGGTCGCTGAAGCTTTCTTT
TRBJ1-2	-	TRBV28	-	CASSPGQERYGYTF	TGTGCCAGCAGTCCAGGACAAGAACGCTATGGCTACACCTTC
TRBJ2-3	TRBD2	TRBV5-1	-	CASGSGSTDTQYF	TGCGCCAGCGGTAGCGGGAGCACAGATACGCAGTATTTT
TRBJ2-1	TRBD1	TRBV5-1	-	CASSLSGGTEQFF	TGCGCCAGCAGCTTGTCAGGGGGTACTGAGCAGTTCTTC
TRBJ2-5	-	TRBV9	-	CASSVAGSEETQYF	TGTGCCAGCAGCGTAGCCGGCAGCGAAGAGACCCAGTACTTC
TRBJ1-4	TRBD1	TRBV5-6	once	CASSSPGTGGEKLFF	TGTGCCAGCAGCTCGCCTGGGACAGGTGGGGAAAAACTGTTTTTT
TRBJ1-2	TRBD1	TRBV28	-	CASRGTGHYGYTF	TGTGCCAGCAGGGGGACAGGCCACTATGGCTACACCTTC
TRBJ2-7	TRBD2	TRBV29-1	-	CSVLDPSGGEQYF	TGCAGCGTCCTTGACCCTTCGGGGGGAGAGCAGTACTTC
TRBJ2-2	TRBD2	TRBV11-2	few	CASSPVGLAGALGTGELFF	TGTGCCAGCAGCCCAGTGGGACTAGCGGGAGCCCTAGGGACCGGGGAGCTGTTTTTT
TRBJ2-3	-	TRBV5-1	-	CASSFTSGQGRDTQYF	TGCGCCAGCAGCTTTACGTCGGGGCAGGGGCGGGATACGCAGTATTTT
TRBJ2-5	-	TRBV30	-	CAWSPGAAFETQYF	TGTGCCTGGAGCCCAGGGGCTGCCTTTGAGACCCAGTACTTC
TRBJ2-6	-	TRBV29-1	-	CSVEDKVGGANVLTF	TGCAGCGTTGAAGATAAGGTCGGGGGGGCCAACGTCCTGACTTTC
TRBJ2-7	-	TRBV7-2	-	CASSRNLPRAGTTYEQYF	TGTGCCAGCAGCCGGAACCTCCCGAGGGCGGGTACCACCTACGAGCAGTACTTC
TRBJ2-1	-	TRBV2	-	CASSEVVIREQFF	TGTGCCAGCAGTGAAGTGGTGATTCGGGAGCAGTTCTTC
TRBJ2-2	-	TRBV7-2	-	CASSLARGTTGELFF	TGTGCCAGCAGCTTGGCTAGGGGAACCACCGGGGAGCTGTTTTTT
TRBJ1-1	-	TRBV9	once	CASSVEDLGAEAFF	TGTGCCAGCAGCGTCGAGGACTTAGGCGCTGAAGCTTTCTTT
TRBJ2-1	-	TRBV4-3	-	CASSQDRLSGAYNEQFF	TGCGCCAGCAGCCAAGATCGGCTTAGCGGCGCCTACAATGAGCAGTTCTTC
TRBJ2-7	-	TRBV7-6	few	CASSRDSSSSYEQYF	TGTGCCAGCAGCCGCGACAGTTCTAGTTCCTACGAGCAGTACTTC
TRBJ2-7	TRBD1	TRBV11-2	-	CASTLWTGASEQYF	TGTGCCAGCACCCTGTGGACAGGGGCTTCAGAGCAGTACTTC
TRBJ1-5	TRBD1	TRBV27	-	CASSLRTGNSNQPQHF	TGTGCCAGCAGTCTAAGGACAGGAAATAGCAATCAGCCCCAGCATTTT
TRBJ2-5	-	TRBV12-1	-	CASSLAITSEEETQYF	TGTGCCAGCAGCCTCGCCATAACTAGCGAAGAAGAGACCCAGTACTTC
TRBJ1-1	-	TRBV12-5	-	CASAGGGNTEAFF	TGTGCTAGTGCGGGGGGAGGGAACACTGAAGCTTTCTTT
TRBJ1-2	-	TRBV6-5	-	CASSYGVGLYGYTF	TGTGCCAGCAGTTACGGGGTAGGACTCTATGGCTACACCTTC
TRBJ2-3	-	TRBV6-5	-	CASSYSGGVETDTQYF	TGTGCCAGCAGTTACTCGGGGGGAGTGGAAACAGATACGCAGTATTTT
TRBJ1-2	-	TRBV7-2	-	CASSPRAYGYTF	TGTGCCAGCAGCCCGCGGGCGTATGGCTACACCTTC
TRBJ1-5	-	TRBV19	-	CASSLTQGNNQPQHF	TGTGCCAGTAGTCTGACACAGGGAAACAATCAGCCCCAGCATTTT